This record covers a single TCR beta chain. This entry belongs to a study of blood T cell repertoires in COVID-19. The CDR3 is 15 residues long. Germline V gene data show CDR1 as LGHNA and CDR2 as YSLEER. V shed 0 bases, J shed 5 bases, and the junction held 7 bases outside the gene matches. Methods used by the authors: Cell counts per sample came from amplifying reference gene primers. The assay was immunoSEQ multiplex PCR, and TCRdb's table has in-frame clones only and misses some. V and J calls and clone size follow that table, whereas D and trimming were derived from the DNA. The data hold under 200,000 clones, with about 83% observed a single time.

V is TRBV4-3 and J is TRBJ2-7; 7 positions agree with TRBD1. The sequenced material came from peripheral blood. This receptor was taken from a man aged 55 to 70 with acute or convalescent COVID-19. CDR3 in DNA: TGCGCCAGCAGCCAAGATACGCAGGGGGAGAACGAGCAGTACTTC. This sequence encodes CASSQDTQGENEQYF.